Described below is a single T cell receptor beta chain sequence and its context. Its antigen is unidentified. TCRdb used MiXCR to reprocess the RT-PCR reads, holding one entry per CDR3 protein. The sample holds about 4,500 distinct CDR3 sequences; approximately 83% are singletons and the top ten take around 2.9%. These data come from a study of yellow fever vaccine responses in identical twins. Whole-study findings and limits: As reported, the vaccine T cell response of twins seemed partly convergent and partly personalized.

Trimming cost V 5 bases and J 2 bases; bases outside gene matches: 12. Germline V gene sequence: CDR1 SEHNR, CDR2 FQNEAQ (reference sequence). CDR3 size: 16 residues. Here the sequenced sample was T cells from blood (PBMCs), unsorted or a sorted subset (not recorded which), taken before or after yellow fever vaccination (not recorded which). The J gene is TRBJ2-7, the V gene TRBV7-9, with 7 positions matching TRBD1. The origin of this receptor is a woman between 18 and 29 years old who received the yellow fever vaccine. CDR3: CASSPLQGTVTYEQYF. CDR3 in DNA: TGTGCCAGCAGCCCCCTCCAAGGGACAGTGACCTACGAGCAGTACTTC. The complete variable domain, with remaining parts taken from reference TRBV7-9 and TRBJ2-7, reads DTGVSQNPRHKITKRGQNVTFRCDPISEHNRLYWYRQTLGQGPEFLTYFQNEAQLEKSRLLSDRFSAERPKGSFSTLEIQRTEQGDSAMYLCASSPLQGTVTYEQYFGPGTRLTVT.